A single sample is the source of the 17 T cell receptor beta chains below, sequenced in a study of T cell clonotyping in hematopoietic cell transplantation. TCRdb's copy holds only in-frame clones and misses some; the assay was immunoSEQ multiplex PCR. The sample gives tens of thousands of clones, approximately 80% of which show up once; 24% is in the top ten. As for time point: recipient sample about 28 days before transplant, after cytoreduction. The specimen comprised peripheral blood mononuclear cells, sampled before stem cell transplant. The receptors were gathered from a woman in her fifties or sixties with acute myeloid leukemia. Some clones in this sample may be carry-over from other donors' samples.

The chain joins TRBV29-1 to TRBJ2-3; 10 positions match TRBD2. The germline CDR1 and CDR2 sequences are SQVTM and ANQGSEA. The CDR3 runs 13 residues. V shed 1 base, J shed 6 bases, and the junction held 1 base outside the gene matches. Here the CDR3 DNA reads TGCAGCGTTGAAGGTAGCGGGAGGGATACGCAGTATTTT. This sequence encodes CSVEGSGRDTQYF.

The chain links TRBV29-1 to TRBJ2-3, with 8 bases lining up with TRBD1. The CDR3 has 13 amino acids. V dropped 2 bases and J dropped 4; count of bases not matched to a gene: 2. From germline, CDR1 is SQVTM and CDR2 ANQGSEA. As DNA, the CDR3 is TGCAGCGTTGAAAAACAGGGGGCAGATACGCAGTATTTT. Translating it yields CSVEKQGADTQYF.

The chain combines TRBV7-3 with TRBJ2-7; D possibly matches TRBD1 or TRBD2 (5 bases each). Germline CDR1 reads SGHTA; CDR2 reads FQGTGA. V shed 5 bases and J shed 1 base, with 12 bases lying between them. The CDR3 is made up of 14 amino acids. This CDR3 is CASSRDPVSYEQYF. Written as DNA, the CDR3 is TGTGCCAGCAGCCGGGACCCCGTATCCTACGAGCAGTACTTC. The entire variable domain, with the rest obtained from reference TRBV7-3 and TRBJ2-7, is as follows: GAGVSQTPSNKVTEKGKYVELRCDPISGHTALYWYRQSLGQGPEFLIYFQGTGAADDSGLPNDRFFAVRPEGSVSTLKIQRTERGDSAVYLCASSRDPVSYEQYFGPGTRLTVT.

This chain links TRBV2 with TRBJ2-6, with D uncertain. The CDR3 runs 13 residues. Trimming cost V 7 bases and J 0 bases, with 4 bases left between them. Germline loops: CDR1 SNHLY, CDR2 FYNNEI. The CDR3 bases are TGTGCCAGCACAGGCTCTGGGGCCAACGTCCTGACTTTC. Translation: CASTGSGANVLTF. Full variable domain (rest looked up from reference TRBV2 and TRBJ2-6): EPEVTQTPSHQVTQMGQEVILRCVPISNHLYFYWYRQILGQKVEFLVSFYNNEISEKSEIFDDQFSVERPDGSNFTLKIRSTKLEDSAMYFCASTGSGANVLTFGAGSRLTVL.

This clone was seen only once. The genes are TRBV7-3 and TRBJ2-3, with 7 bases fitting TRBD2. The germline CDR1 and CDR2 sequences are SGHTA and FQGTGA. There are 14 residues in the CDR3. V was clipped by 5 bases and J by 5 bases; unmatched bases: 7. The CDR3 here is CASSIGGGEDTQYF. CDR3 DNA: TGTGCCAGCAGCATCGGCGGGGGAGAAGATACGCAGTATTTT.

A few counts support this clone. This chain uses TRBV12-5 with TRBJ1-2, with 7 nucleotides matching TRBD1. The CDR3 has 11 residues. CDR1 LGHNT and CDR2 FRNRAP come from the germline V gene. Trimming took 5 bases from V and 8 from J; bases not matched to a gene: 2. The CDR3 DNA sequence: TGTGCTAGTGGTCCGACAGGGGGCTACACCTTC. Its translation: CASGPTGGYTF.

The V and J genes are TRBV7-9 and TRBJ1-1; no clear D gene. The CDR3 totals 13 residues. In germline, CDR1 is SEHNR, CDR2 FQNEAQ (reference sequence). V was shortened by 2 bases and J by 1 base, with 5 bases between the two germline ends. CDR3 sequence: CASSLKENTEAFF. DNA of the CDR3: TGTGCCAGCAGCTTAAAGGAGAACACTGAAGCTTTCTTT.

This clone ranks as medium-sized. This chain uses TRBV12-5 with TRBJ1-1; weak D call: TRBD1 (6 bases). CDR3 size: 13 residues. Germline V gene lookup returns CDR1 LGHNT and CDR2 FRNRAP. V was shortened by 8 bases and J by 0 bases, with 10 bases between the two germline ends. CDR3 DNA sequence: TGTGCTAGTAGGGACACCTTGAACACTGAAGCTTTCTTT. Translated: CASRDTLNTEAFF. Full variable domain (missing parts from reference TRBV12-5 and TRBJ1-1): DARVTQTPRHKVTEMGQEVTMRCQPILGHNTVFWYRQTMMQGLELLAYFRNRAPLDDSGMPKDRFSAEMPDATLATLKIQPSEPRDSAVYFCASRDTLNTEAFFGQGTRLTVV.

This chain uses TRBV7-3 with TRBJ2-2; D may be TRBD2 (6 bases). The V end lost 0 bases, the J end lost 5 bases, and 13 bases lay between the germline ends. This CDR3 contains 16 residues. Germline lookup yields CDR1 SGHTA and CDR2 FQGTGA. In nucleotides, the CDR3 is TGTGCCAGCAGCTTAACCGGGAGAGCCGGAACCGGGGAGCTGTTTTTT. Translation: CASSLTGRAGTGELFF. The whole variable domain, filled in from reference TRBV7-3 and TRBJ2-2, reads GAGVSQTPSNKVTEKGKYVELRCDPISGHTALYWYRQSLGQGPEFLIYFQGTGAADDSGLPNDRFFAVRPEGSVSTLKIQRTERGDSAVYLCASSLTGRAGTGELFFGEGSRLTVL.

J is TRBJ2-1 and V is TRBV10-3; D might be TRBD2 (6 bases). The CDR3 spans 18 residues. The germline V gene has CDR1 ENHRY and CDR2 SYGVKD. The V end lost 3 bases, the J end lost 0 bases, and 18 bases lay between the germline ends. The CDR3 DNA sequence: TGTGCCATCAGTGAAAGTGGGGGGAGCCTCAGCTCCTACAATGAGCAGTTCTTC. The encoded protein is CAISESGGSLSSYNEQFF.

The J gene is TRBJ2-7, the V gene TRBV29-1, with D tentatively TRBD2 (5 bases). V dropped 5 bases and J dropped 1 base, with 6 bases sitting between them. Germline lookup yields CDR1 SQVTM and CDR2 ANQGSEA. The CDR3 covers 11 residues. CDR3 nucleotides: TGCAGCGTTCCGGGGTCCTACGAGCAGTACTTC. This translates into CSVPGSYEQYF.

The J gene is TRBJ1-4, the V gene TRBV4-1; 9 positions agree with TRBD1. From germline, CDR1 is MGHRA and CDR2 YSYEKL. The J segment lost 8 bases and the V segment lost 5 bases, leaving 9 bases of the junction unmatched. The CDR3 runs 15 residues. This CDR3 reads CASSTDRGFGEKLFF. The CDR3, as DNA: TGCGCCAGCAGCACAGACAGGGGGTTCGGGGAAAAACTGTTTTTT.

The chain joins TRBV5-1 to TRBJ1-5; possibly TRBD1 for D (6 bases). This CDR3 has 15 residues. From germline, CDR1 is SGHRS and CDR2 YFSETQ. V lost 4 bases and J 4 bases, leaving 15 bases between the germline ends. This CDR3 is CASSTSTGPNQPQHF. The CDR3 DNA reads TGCGCCAGCAGCACCTCGACAGGCCCAAATCAGCCCCAGCATTTT.

This chain links TRBV7-2 with TRBJ2-7, with a tentative D call TRBD1 (6 bases). V shed 6 bases and J shed 1 base, with 16 bases lying between them. CDR1 and CDR2 (germline): SGHTA, FQGNSA. The CDR3 has 15 amino acids. The CDR3 DNA is TGTGCCAGCAGTCGACCCGGGACACAATCCTACGAGCAGTACTTC. Residues: CASSRPGTQSYEQYF.

This clone was picked up a small number of times. The chain combines TRBV6-1 with TRBJ2-7; D is undetermined. V lost 3 bases to trimming and J lost 3 bases, with 9 bases between them. Per the germline V gene, CDR1 is MNHNS and CDR2 is SASEGT. This CDR3 has 13 amino acids. The CDR3 DNA follows: TGTGCCAGCAGTGATGGCATCAGCTACGAGCAGTACTTC. Residues: CASSDGISYEQYF.

The chain couples TRBV7-2 to TRBJ1-2; possibly TRBD1 for D (5 bases). Germline V lookup: CDR1 SGHTA, CDR2 FQGNSA. The CDR3 is 15 amino acids. V lost 5 bases, J lost 3 bases, and 16 bases lay in between. The DNA of the CDR3 is TGTGCCAGCAGCAAACGGACACTCTTAGACTATGGCTACACCTTC. It encodes CASSKRTLLDYGYTF.

The rearrangement links TRBV5-8 to TRBJ2-7, with D perhaps matching TRBD1 or TRBD2 (6 bases each). There are 15 residues in the CDR3. V lost 0 bases, J lost 0 bases, and 10 bases lay in between. The germline V gene encodes CDR1 SGHTS and CDR2 YDEGEE. CDR3 sequence (DNA): TGTGCCAGCAGCTTGGTAGGGGGGAACTCCTACGAGCAGTACTTC. Protein sequence: CASSLVGGNSYEQYF.